One sample yielded the 27 T cell receptor beta chains listed below, sequenced in a study of spatial heterogeneity in lung cancer. TCRdb re-called the 5' RACE reads with MiXCR, one entry per CDR3 protein. The table records tens of thousands of distinct CDR3 sequences, around 9% of them present only once. As to time point: sample taken at primary tumor resection. Sequencing of whole RNA from tumor, nontumor lung or frozen PBMC involved no sorting. The sample consisted of PBMCs, taken at surgery. The receptors here all came from a male donor with early-stage non-small cell lung cancer.

This clonotype was detected only a few times. This chain connects TRBV5-5 to TRBJ2-2, with 7 nucleotides matching TRBD1. The V and J ends lost 4 bases and 8 bases, in that order; junction bases with no gene match: 14. The CDR3 covers 16 residues. CDR1 and CDR2 (germline): SGHKS, YYEKEE (reference sequence). CDR3 sequence (DNA): TGTGCCAGCAGCGCGACCTGGGACAGACCACCGGGGGAGCTGTTTTTT. Protein: CASSATWDRPPGELFF.

This chain joins TRBV28 and TRBJ2-7, with D possibly TRBD2 on 6 matching bases. Germline CDR1 is MDHEN and CDR2 is SYDVKM. Trimming pared 2 bases from V and 2 bases from J, leaving 10 bases between. CDR3 length: 14 residues. This chain's CDR3 is CASSLLGSAYEQYF. The CDR3 region has the DNA TGTGCCAGCAGTTTACTCGGGAGCGCCTACGAGCAGTACTTC.

Many counts were recorded for this clonotype. This chain connects TRBV10-3 to TRBJ2-5; D is tentatively TRBD1 or TRBD2 (5 bases each). Germline assignment: CDR1 ENHRY and CDR2 SYGVKD. The CDR3 loop spans 12 amino acids. Between the trimmed V and J ends, which lost 4 bases and 3 bases, there was a span of 6 bases. CDR3 DNA: TGTGCCATCAGTGGAGGGGAAGAGACCCAGTACTTC. This encodes CAISGGEETQYF.

The DNA of the CDR3 is TGTGCCAGCAGTGGACAGGGGCCTTATAATTCACCCCTCCACTTT. It codes for CASSGQGPYNSPLHF. The chain joins TRBV2 to TRBJ1-6, with 8 bases aligning to TRBD1. This CDR3 spans 15 amino acids. Trimming removed 4 bases from V and 4 bases from J; junction bases left unmatched: 3. Germline V gives CDR1 SNHLY, CDR2 FYNNEI.

CDR3 sequence (DNA): TGTGCCAGCAGCCCCACAGGGGAGGGGGATACGCAGTATTTT. Residues: CASSPTGEGDTQYF. The chain employs TRBV7-9 and TRBJ2-3; D could derive from TRBD1 or TRBD2 (7 bases each). The germline V gene encodes CDR1 SEHNR and CDR2 FQNEAQ (reference sequence). V lost 5 bases to trimming and J lost 6 bases, with 15 bases between them. The length of the CDR3 is 14 residues.

The rearrangement links TRBV5-4 to TRBJ1-1; 9 bases line up with TRBD1. Germline CDR1 and CDR2: SGHNT and YYREEE (reference sequence). J lost 4 bases, V lost 4 bases, and 8 bases had no gene match. The CDR3 covers 15 residues. The CDR3 is CASSNRDRVTTEAFF. CDR3 coding DNA: TGTGCCAGCAGCAACCGGGACAGGGTAACCACTGAAGCTTTCTTT.

This clonotype was counted at least ten times. This chain connects TRBV9 to TRBJ2-7, with TRBD1 as a possible D gene (5 bases). The CDR3 is 14 residues long. V gave up 4 bases and J gave up 3 bases, with 14 bases separating them. Germline-derived CDR1 and CDR2 are SGDLS and YYNGEE. As DNA, the CDR3 is TGTGCCAGCAGCCCACAGGACATTAACTACGAGCAGTACTTC. This translates into CASSPQDINYEQYF.

There are a few counts of this clonotype. The chain uses TRBV5-1 and TRBJ2-3; no firm D call. Deletions cut 2 bases from V and 2 bases from J, with 12 bases between. In germline, CDR1 is SGHRS, CDR2 YFSETQ. This CDR3 has 15 residues. The CDR3 protein is CASSFEPSNTDTQYF. CDR3 in DNA: TGCGCCAGCAGCTTTGAACCCTCGAACACAGATACGCAGTATTTT.

This clonotype was counted at least ten times. The chain employs TRBV29-1 and TRBJ2-1, with 7 bases lining up with TRBD1. Germline assignment: CDR1 SQVTM and CDR2 ANQGSEA. Trimming took 6 bases from V and 4 from J; bases not matched to a gene: 0. The CDR3 has 11 residues. As DNA, the CDR3 is TGCAGCGTGGGACAGTACAATGAGCAGTTCTTC. As protein: CSVGQYNEQFF.

In this sample, this clonotype turned up many times. The chain has TRBV5-1 and TRBJ1-2, with unresolved D. The germline V and J ends were trimmed by 0 bases and 2 bases, with 5 bases remaining between them. Germline V gene lookup returns CDR1 SGHRS and CDR2 YFSETQ. The CDR3 contains 13 residues. CDR3 protein: CASSLGLNYGYTF. The DNA for the CDR3 is TGCGCCAGCAGCTTGGGACTGAACTATGGCTACACCTTC.

This clonotype has at least ten counts. CDR3 bases: TGCGCCAGCAGCCTCTCGACTAGCGGGAGCCACTCCTACAATGAGCAGTTCTTC. Protein sequence: CASSLSTSGSHSYNEQFF. V usage is TRBV5-1 and J usage is TRBJ2-1; 12 bases fit TRBD2. Germline V gene data show CDR1 as SGHRS and CDR2 as YFSETQ. Germline trimming cut 4 bases from V and 0 bases from J; bases unmatched to any gene: 8. The length of the CDR3 is 18 residues.

The V call is TRBV7-2, the J call TRBJ1-5; D is ambiguous. The germline gives CDR1 SGHTA, CDR2 FQGNSA. Trimming removed 6 bases from V and 5 bases from J, with 8 bases in between. The CDR3 sequence is 12 residues long. The CDR3 loop is CASRGGDQPQHF. DNA for the CDR3: TGTGCCAGCAGGGGTGGGGATCAGCCCCAGCATTTT. Together with reference TRBV7-2 and TRBJ1-5, the CDR3 gives the full variable domain: GAGVSQSPSNKVTEKGKDVELRCDPISGHTALYWYRQSLGQGLEFLIYFQGNSAPDKSGLPSDRFSAERTGGSVSTLTIQRTQQEDSAVYLCASRGGDQPQHFGDGTRLSIL.

This CDR3 is CASSQGVEGKNSPLHF. For the CDR3, the DNA is TGCGCCAGCAGCCAAGGAGTGGAAGGGAAGAATTCACCCCTCCACTTT. This chain uses TRBV4-3 with TRBJ1-6; unclear D gene. Germline assignment: CDR1 LGHNA and CDR2 YSLEER. This CDR3 has 16 residues. V lost 1 base to trimming and J lost 7 bases, with 14 bases between them.

The genes are TRBV27 and TRBJ2-7; possible D gene TRBD1, 5 bases. Germline loops: CDR1 MNHEY, CDR2 SMNVEV (reference sequence). The germline V and J ends were trimmed by 7 bases and 4 bases, with 20 bases remaining between them. The CDR3 runs to 15 residues. The CDR3 region has the DNA TGTGCCAGCACCCACCCCCAGGGCCTGTCGTACGAGCAGTACTTC. Translating it yields CASTHPQGLSYEQYF.

The chain is built from TRBV25-1 and TRBJ2-7; D is undetermined. Trimming took 6 bases from V and 6 from J, leaving 18 bases between them. The CDR3 consists of 14 residues. The V gene's germline CDR1 is MGHDK and CDR2 SYGVNS. CDR3 nucleotide sequence: TGTGCCAGCAGCCTAGAGGCATGGTCTGGCGAGCAGTACTTC. It is translated as CASSLEAWSGEQYF.

This clonotype came up a few times. The chain employs TRBV20-1 and TRBJ2-1; TRBD2 matches at 11 bases. The CDR3 length is 16 residues. V lost 5 bases and J lost 8; bases outside the gene matches: 14. Germline V lookup: CDR1 DFQATT, CDR2 SNEGSKA (reference sequence). CDR3 sequence: CSAGVAGGPRFHEQFF. The CDR3 DNA sequence: TGCAGTGCTGGGGTAGCGGGAGGGCCGCGGTTCCATGAGCAGTTCTTC.

This clonotype was seen at least ten times. The gene calls are TRBV4-2 and TRBJ2-1; 8 bases line up with TRBD1. Germline V gene sequence: CDR1 LGHNA, CDR2 YNFKEQ. The J segment lost 6 bases and the V segment lost 3 bases, leaving 10 bases of the junction unmatched. The CDR3 consists of 16 residues. CDR3 in amino acids: CASSHPDRGSVNEQFF. The CDR3 DNA reads TGTGCCAGCAGCCACCCCGACAGGGGATCGGTCAATGAGCAGTTCTTC.

The rearrangement links TRBV20-1 to TRBJ2-7, with D tentatively TRBD1 (5 bases). The CDR3 has 11 residues. Germline V lookup: CDR1 DFQATT, CDR2 SNEGSKA (reference sequence). V lost 6 bases and J 2 bases, leaving 8 bases between the germline ends. CDR3 protein: CSAPTAYEQYF. The CDR3 nucleotides are TGCAGTGCGCCGACAGCCTACGAGCAGTACTTC.

This clonotype showed up just a few times. The chain has TRBV14 and TRBJ1-4; D possibly corresponds to TRBD1 (6 bases). CDR1 and CDR2 (germline): SGHDN, FVKESK. The CDR3 covers 14 residues. V lost 4 bases to trimming and J lost 7 bases, with 13 bases between them. As DNA, the CDR3 is TGTGCCAGCAGCCCGGGGGCCGTCCCTGAAAAACTGTTTTTT. As protein: CASSPGAVPEKLFF.

There are a few counts of this clonotype. The V gene is TRBV7-9, the J gene TRBJ2-3; 11 bases are shared with TRBD2. This CDR3 is built from 16 residues. V was clipped by 5 bases and J by 6 bases; unmatched bases: 10. CDR1 and CDR2 (germline): SEHNR, FQNEAQ (reference sequence). The CDR3, as DNA: TGTGCCAGCAGCCAGACGGGACTAGCGGTTTCCGATACGCAGTATTTT. Protein sequence: CASSQTGLAVSDTQYF.

This clonotype was counted between two and nine times. V is TRBV6-1 and J is TRBJ1-2; D might be TRBD1 (5 bases). The CDR3 spans 14 residues. In germline, CDR1 is MNHNS, CDR2 SASEGT. V dropped 0 bases and J dropped 5 bases, with 10 bases sitting between them. The CDR3 here is CASSEAIGDYGYTF. The CDR3 DNA is TGTGCCAGCAGTGAAGCAATAGGGGATTATGGCTACACCTTC.

This clonotype was counted at least ten times. V gene TRBV6-2 or TRBV6-3 combines with J gene TRBJ1-5, with 8 bases fitting TRBD1. Unmatched junction bases numbered 7, after V lost 6 bases and J lost 6 bases. This CDR3 is 14 amino acids long. Germline loops: CDR1 MNHEY, CDR2 SVGEGT. CDR3 coding DNA: TGTGCCAGCAGCACGACAGGGGAGAGTCAGCCCCAGCATTTT. This sequence encodes CASSTTGESQPQHF.

This clonotype was seen a few times. This chain uses TRBV29-1 with TRBJ2-3; D might be TRBD2 (5 bases). The CDR3 is 14 amino acids. Trimming took 7 bases from V and 0 from J, leaving 14 bases between them. From germline, CDR1 is SQVTM and CDR2 ANQGSEA. CDR3 in amino acids: CSARGRASTDTQYF. In DNA form, the CDR3 reads TGCAGCGCCCGTGGGAGAGCGAGCACAGATACGCAGTATTTT.

This clonotype has ten or more counts. The chain recombines TRBV11-2 with TRBJ1-1; tentatively, D is TRBD1 (6 bases). Trimming removed 1 base at V and 2 bases at J, with 11 bases between. In germline, CDR1 is SGHAT, CDR2 FQNNGV. The CDR3 length is 15 residues. CDR3 sequence (DNA): TGTGCCAGCAGCTTAGGCCCCAGGGGTAACACTGAAGCTTTCTTT. This translates into CASSLGPRGNTEAFF.

This clonotype was counted a few times. V is TRBV10-3 and J is TRBJ2-5; D gene ambiguous. Trimming took 0 bases from V and 4 from J, leaving 9 bases between them. The CDR3 covers 14 residues. Germline V lookup: CDR1 ENHRY, CDR2 SYGVKD. The CDR3 is CAISESGSLETQYF. CDR3 DNA sequence: TGTGCCATCAGTGAGTCAGGCAGCCTAGAGACCCAGTACTTC.

This clonotype occurred many times. This chain uses TRBV5-1 with TRBJ1-2, with unresolved D. This CDR3 spans 13 amino acids. Trimming stripped 1 base from V and 0 bases from J, with 4 bases between. Germline V gene data show CDR1 as SGHRS and CDR2 as YFSETQ. CDR3 protein: CASSLTANYGYTF. The CDR3 nucleotides read TGCGCCAGCAGCTTGACAGCTAACTATGGCTACACCTTC.

This clonotype was picked up many times. V and J are TRBV12-3 or TRBV12-4 and TRBJ2-2; D is uncertain. CDR3 length: 14 residues. V was trimmed by 3 bases and J by 4 bases, leaving 9 bases between them. The CDR3 sequence is CASSFSISTGELFF. For the CDR3, the DNA is TGTGCCAGCAGTTTCAGTATTAGCACCGGGGAGCTGTTTTTT.